One sample yielded the 25 T cell receptor beta chains listed below, sequenced in a study of graft-versus-host responses after intestinal transplantation. Their target antigens are unknown. TCRdb keeps only in-frame clones here, not all; method: immunoSEQ multiplex PCR. The sample lists tens of thousands of clones, about 93% occurring once. This specimen was unstimulated CD8+ T cells sorted from spleen or lymph node cells, taken before intestinal transplant. These receptors were collected from a human donor who received an intestinal transplant.

The rearrangement joins TRBV7-6 to TRBJ2-7; 8 positions agree with TRBD1. This CDR3 region has 19 residues. Germline V lookup: CDR1 SGHVS, CDR2 FNYEAQ. With 2 bases clipped from V and 2 bases from J, the junction kept 17 bases outside the gene matches. CDR3 DNA sequence: TGTGCCAGCAGCTTACTATTGGGCCATCCGGGACAGGCTCCCTACGAGCAGTACTTC. Residues: CASSLLLGHPGQAPYEQYF.

J is TRBJ1-3 and V is TRBV16, with 8 nucleotides matching TRBD1. The CDR3 covers 18 residues. In germline, CDR1 is KGHSY, CDR2 FQNENV. The trim removed 0 bases at V and 0 bases at J, leaving 7 bases unmatched. This chain's CDR3 is CASSQSAGQAISGNTIYF. The CDR3 region has the DNA TGTGCCAGCAGCCAATCGGCGGGACAGGCGATCTCTGGAAACACCATATATTTT.

The chain carries TRBV4-3 and TRBJ2-7; 7 bases line up with TRBD1. Germline V gene sequence: CDR1 LGHNA, CDR2 YSLEER. The CDR3 is 15 amino acids. V was pared by 0 bases and J by 4 bases, with 6 bases of the junction left unmatched. The CDR3 here is CASSQDVGGKYEQYF. Written as DNA, the CDR3 is TGCGCCAGCAGCCAAGATGTAGGGGGCAAGTACGAGCAGTACTTC.

The genes are TRBV27 and TRBJ2-3; D is possibly TRBD2 (5 bases). The ends were cut back, 5 bases at V and 0 bases at J, with 12 bases in the middle. This CDR3 spans 15 amino acids. The germline V gene has CDR1 MNHEY and CDR2 SMNVEV (reference sequence). CDR3 in DNA: TGTGCCAGCAGTACCCTGAGGACTAGCACAGATACGCAGTATTTT. Protein: CASSTLRTSTDTQYF.

The rearrangement links TRBV25-1 to TRBJ1-5; no reliable D call. This CDR3 is built from 14 residues. V lost 0 bases and J 1 base, leaving 4 bases between the germline ends. Germline V gene data show CDR1 as MGHDK and CDR2 as SYGVNS. The CDR3 region is CASSEYSSNQPQHF. DNA of the CDR3: TGTGCCAGCAGTGAATATAGCAGCAATCAGCCCCAGCATTTT.

The chain couples TRBV7-9 to TRBJ2-1; TRBD1 matches at 10 bases. This CDR3 spans 14 amino acids. Germline lookup yields CDR1 SEHNR and CDR2 FQNEAQ (reference sequence). V shed 5 bases and J 6 bases; nucleotides not matched to a gene: 4. CDR3 bases: TGTGCCAGCAGCCCGGACAGGGGGAGCAATGAGCAGTTCTTC. Its translation: CASSPDRGSNEQFF.

The chain recombines TRBV30 with TRBJ1-1; TRBD1 aligns across 12 bases. Germline-derived CDR1 and CDR2 are GTSNPN and SVGIG (reference sequence). The CDR3 covers 18 residues. The V and J ends lost 5 bases and 1 base, in that order; junction bases with no gene match: 14. The CDR3 sequence: CAWEDTTGTGGWNTEAFF. CDR3 DNA sequence: TGTGCCTGGGAAGACACCACCGGGACAGGGGGCTGGAACACTGAAGCTTTCTTT. Based on the CDR3 plus reference TRBV30 and TRBJ1-1, the full variable domain is SQTIHQWPATLVQPVGSPLSLECTVEGTSNPNLYWYRQAAGRGLQLLFYSVGIGQISSEVPQNLSASRPQDRQFILSSKKLLLSDSGFYLCAWEDTTGTGGWNTEAFFGQGTRLTVV.

This chain uses TRBV7-2 with TRBJ1-1; maybe TRBD1 (5 bases). The V end lost 0 bases, the J end lost 5 bases, and 13 bases lay between the germline ends. CDR3 length: 15 amino acids. The germline V gene encodes CDR1 SGHTA and CDR2 FQGNSA. The CDR3: CASSLALQGLTEAFF. The CDR3 coding sequence is TGTGCCAGCAGCTTAGCCCTTCAGGGATTAACTGAAGCTTTCTTT.

The chain joins TRBV4-3 to TRBJ1-4; tentatively, D is TRBD1 (5 bases). V was shortened by 1 base and J by 7 bases, with 13 bases between the two germline ends. The V gene's germline CDR1 is LGHNA and CDR2 YSLEER. The CDR3 consists of 15 residues. Written as DNA, the CDR3 is TGCGCCAGCAGCCAAGCGGGGGGGGACGGTGAAAAACTGTTTTTT. The encoded protein is CASSQAGGDGEKLFF.

This chain links TRBV25-1 with TRBJ1-4, with 9 bases identical to TRBD1. CDR1 is MGHDK, CDR2 SYGVNS, per germline. J lost 11 bases, V lost 8 bases, and 6 bases had no gene match. This CDR3 comprises 12 residues. The CDR3 region is CASGPGQGKLFF. The CDR3 bases are TGTGCCAGCGGGCCGGGACAGGGCAAACTGTTTTTT.

The chain is built from TRBV1 and TRBJ1-6. TRBV1 is a pseudogene segment. CDR3 length: 14 residues. Here the CDR3 reads CTSSCGGKDSPLHF. In DNA form, the CDR3 reads TGCACCAGCAGCTGCGGGGGTAAGGATTCACCCCTCCACTTT.

The chain uses TRBV4-1 and TRBJ1-2; 8 bases map to TRBD1. CDR1 is MGHRA and CDR2 is YSYEKL in the germline V gene. There are 16 residues in the CDR3. Losses at the gene ends were 1 base for V and 0 bases for J; bases not matched to a gene: 4. The DNA for the CDR3 is TGCGCCAGCAGCCAAGTACAGGGGGGAGCTAACTATGGCTACACCTTC. It specifies CASSQVQGGANYGYTF.

V usage is TRBV6-1 and J usage is TRBJ1-3, with D possibly matching TRBD1 (5 bases). This CDR3 has 17 amino acids. Trimming removed 0 bases from V and 4 bases from J, with 16 bases in between. The V gene's germline CDR1 is MNHNS and CDR2 SASEGT. This chain's CDR3 is CASSEANSGTGGNTIYF. For the CDR3, the DNA is TGTGCCAGCAGTGAAGCAAATTCCGGGACTGGCGGAAACACCATATATTTT.

V gene TRBV19 combines with J gene TRBJ2-3; weak D call: TRBD2 (6 bases). Germline V CDR1 and CDR2: LNHDA, SQIVND (reference sequence). The germline V and J ends were trimmed by 7 bases and 0 bases, with 8 bases remaining between them. CDR3 size: 13 residues. CDR3 amino acids: CASTGDSTDTQYF. The DNA of the CDR3 is TGTGCCAGTACGGGGGATAGCACAGATACGCAGTATTTT. Based on the CDR3 plus reference TRBV19 and TRBJ2-3, the full variable domain is DGGITQSPKYLFRKEGQNVTLSCEQNLNHDAMYWYRQDPGQGLRLIYYSQIVNDFQKGDIAEGYSVSREKKESFPLTVTSAQKNPTAFYLCASTGDSTDTQYFGPGTRLTVL.

This chain joins TRBV21-1 and TRBJ2-2; the table's D call, TRBD2, has no DNA check behind it. TRBV21-1 is a pseudogene segment. The CDR3 has 14 residues. CDR3 in amino acids: CASSTRDNTGELFF. CDR3 DNA sequence: TGTGCCAGCAGCACTCGAGATAATACCGGGGAGCTGTTTTTT.

This chain links TRBV6-5 with TRBJ1-1, with TRBD1 identical over 9 bases. The germline V gene encodes CDR1 MNHEY and CDR2 SVGAGI. After removal of 6 bases from V and 3 bases from J, the junction contained 8 bases not matched to a gene. The CDR3 covers 15 residues. CDR3 region: CASSPTGGEDTEAFF. Here the CDR3 DNA reads TGTGCCAGCAGCCCGACAGGGGGGGAGGACACTGAAGCTTTCTTT.

The V and J genes are TRBV2 and TRBJ2-7; a weak D match, TRBD1 (6 bases). The V end was cut by 6 bases, the J end by 2 bases, with 14 bases between. The CDR3 loop spans 14 amino acids. Germline V gives CDR1 SNHLY, CDR2 FYNNEI. CDR3 region: CASRATGYTYEQYF. CDR3 sequence (DNA): TGTGCCAGCAGAGCGACAGGCTATACCTACGAGCAGTACTTC.

V gene TRBV4-3 combines with J gene TRBJ2-7; tentative D call: TRBD1 (6 bases). The CDR3 consists of 19 residues. Germline CDR1 and CDR2: LGHNA and YSLEER. The V gene lost 0 bases and the J gene lost 0 bases, with 21 bases spanning the gap. CDR3 nucleotides: TGCGCCAGCAGCCAAGATTATCCAGGGGCTAGTCTTAGCTCCTACGAGCAGTACTTC. Translation: CASSQDYPGASLSSYEQYF.

Regarding this clone: Different DNA sequences within this sample yield the same CDR3. This chain uses TRBV4-3 with TRBJ2-5; D may be TRBD1 (5 bases). Germline V CDR1 and CDR2: LGHNA, YSLEER. Trimming pared 0 bases from V and 4 bases from J, leaving 12 bases between. The CDR3 covers 15 residues. The CDR3 nucleotides are TGCGCCAGCAGCCAAGACACAGGACCCAGAGAGACCCAGTACTTC. Translating it yields CASSQDTGPRETQYF.

J is TRBJ2-7 and V is TRBV4-2; no clear D. There are 15 residues in the CDR3. Germline CDR1 and CDR2: LGHNA and YNFKEQ. Trimming left V 1 base short and J 0 bases short, with 10 bases between. The CDR3 bases are TGTGCCAGCAGCCAAGTTGAGGAGAGCTCCTACGAGCAGTACTTC. This encodes CASSQVEESSYEQYF.

V is TRBV5-1 and J is TRBJ2-2; TRBD1 aligns across 8 bases. The germline CDR1 and CDR2 sequences are SGHRS and YFSETQ. Trimming removed 4 bases from V and 2 bases from J; junction bases left unmatched: 7. The CDR3 contains 16 residues. CDR3 region: CASSPPGQENTGELFF. The CDR3 region has the DNA TGCGCCAGCAGCCCGCCGGGACAGGAAAACACCGGGGAGCTGTTTTTT.

V gene TRBV2 combines with J gene TRBJ2-5; 12 bases line up with TRBD2. The V and J ends lost 3 bases and 4 bases, in that order; junction bases with no gene match: 6. The CDR3 is 16 residues long. CDR1 and CDR2 (germline): SNHLY, FYNNEI. In DNA form, the CDR3 reads TGTGCCAGCAGTGATCGGCTAGCGGGGGGGAGAGAGACCCAGTACTTC. Encoded protein: CASSDRLAGGRETQYF.

This CDR3 reads CASSLVAGATLYEQYF. CDR3 bases: TGTGCCAGCAGCTTAGTAGCGGGGGCCACCCTCTACGAGCAGTACTTC. This chain uses TRBV7-2 with TRBJ2-7; TRBD2 matches 9 bases. CDR3 length: 16 amino acids. CDR1 and CDR2 (germline): SGHTA, FQGNSA. With 1 base clipped from V and 3 bases from J, the junction kept 7 bases outside the gene matches.

This clone has a single count. The chain joins TRBV2 to TRBJ1-3, with 12 bases lining up with TRBD1. This CDR3 is built from 16 residues. Trimming took 6 bases from V and 4 from J; bases not matched to a gene: 7. From germline, CDR1 is SNHLY and CDR2 FYNNEI. For the CDR3, the DNA is TGTGCCAGCAGCCCCGGGACAGGGGGCGCAGGAAACACCATATATTTT. This sequence encodes CASSPGTGGAGNTIYF.

This sequence joins TRBV7-2 and TRBJ2-3, with 8 bases that match TRBD2. Germline V gene data show CDR1 as SGHTA and CDR2 as FQGNSA. Losses at the gene ends were 6 bases for V and 2 bases for J; bases not matched to a gene: 10. This CDR3 spans 16 amino acids. The DNA for the CDR3 is TGTGCCAGCAGTGCGGCGGGGGGCCCATACACAGATACGCAGTATTTT. It codes for CASSAAGGPYTDTQYF.